This TCR beta chain was observed in a study of cytotoxic CD8 clonotypes in ibrutinib-treated CLL. This CDR3 comprises 14 residues. Germline loops: CDR1 MDHEN, CDR2 SYDVKM. Trimming stripped 6 bases from V and 0 bases from J, with 11 bases between. Profiled with immunoSEQ multiplex PCR; TCRdb holds only in-frame clones, not every one. In the table there are tens of thousands of clones, approximately 50% of which are singletons. Sequenced here: PBMCs, sampled after 12 months of ibrutinib treatment. This TCR was recovered from a human donor with chronic lymphocytic leukemia. This chain joins TRBV28 and TRBJ1-1; D may be TRBD1 (5 bases). This CDR3 is CASRLGPMNTEAFF. Written as DNA, the CDR3 is TGTGCCAGCAGACTGGGACCTATGAACACTGAAGCTTTCTTT.